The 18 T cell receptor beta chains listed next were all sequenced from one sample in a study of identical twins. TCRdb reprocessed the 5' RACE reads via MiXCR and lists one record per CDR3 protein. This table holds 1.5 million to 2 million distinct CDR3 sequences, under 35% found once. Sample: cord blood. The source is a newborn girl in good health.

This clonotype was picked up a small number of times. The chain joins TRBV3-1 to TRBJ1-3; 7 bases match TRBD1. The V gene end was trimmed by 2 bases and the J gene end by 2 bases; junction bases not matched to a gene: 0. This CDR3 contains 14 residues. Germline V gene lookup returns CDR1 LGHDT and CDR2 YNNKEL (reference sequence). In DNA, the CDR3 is TGTGCCAGCAGCCAACAGGGGGCTGGAAACACCATATATTTT. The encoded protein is CASSQQGAGNTIYF.

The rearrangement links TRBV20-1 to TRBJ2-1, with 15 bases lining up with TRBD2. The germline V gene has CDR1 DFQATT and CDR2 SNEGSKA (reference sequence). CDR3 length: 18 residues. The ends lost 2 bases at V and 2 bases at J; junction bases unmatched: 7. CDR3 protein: CSARTGLAGGGTYNEQFF. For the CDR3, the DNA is TGCAGTGCTAGAACCGGACTAGCGGGAGGGGGGACCTACAATGAGCAGTTCTTC.

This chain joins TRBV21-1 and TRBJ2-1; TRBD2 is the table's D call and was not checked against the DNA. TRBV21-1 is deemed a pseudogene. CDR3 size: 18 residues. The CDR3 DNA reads TGTGCCAGCAGCAACCTCACCTTTAGCGGGGGGGCCGCCAATGAGCAGTTCTTC. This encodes CASSNLTFSGGAANEQFF.

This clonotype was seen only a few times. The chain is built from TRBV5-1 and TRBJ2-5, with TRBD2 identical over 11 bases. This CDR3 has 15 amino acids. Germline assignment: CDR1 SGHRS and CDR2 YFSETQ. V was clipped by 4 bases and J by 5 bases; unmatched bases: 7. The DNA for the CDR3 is TGCGCCAGCAGCCTACTAGCGGGAGTTCTTGAGACCCAGTACTTC. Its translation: CASSLLAGVLETQYF.

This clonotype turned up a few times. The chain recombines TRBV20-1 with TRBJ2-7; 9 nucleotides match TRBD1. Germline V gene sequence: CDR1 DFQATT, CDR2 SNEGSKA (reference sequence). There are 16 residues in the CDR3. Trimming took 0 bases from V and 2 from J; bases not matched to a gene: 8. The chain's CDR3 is CSARDPGQGTTYEQYF. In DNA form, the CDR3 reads TGCAGTGCTAGAGACCCAGGACAGGGGACGACCTACGAGCAGTACTTC.

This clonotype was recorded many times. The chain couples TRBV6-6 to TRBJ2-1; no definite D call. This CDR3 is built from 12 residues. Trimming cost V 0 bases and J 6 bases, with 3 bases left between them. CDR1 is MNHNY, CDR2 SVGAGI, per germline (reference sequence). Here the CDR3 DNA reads TGTGCCAGCAGTTACTCGAGCAATGAGCAGTTCTTC. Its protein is CASSYSSNEQFF.

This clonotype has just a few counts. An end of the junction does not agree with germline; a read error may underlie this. DNA for the CDR3: TGTGCCATCAGAATGGACAGCGAGCTGTACTTC. Translation gives CAIRMDSELYF. The chain is built from TRBV10-3 and TRBJ2-7; the D gene is possibly TRBD1 (6 bases). CDR1 ENHRY and CDR2 SYGVKD come from the germline V gene. The CDR3 covers 11 residues.

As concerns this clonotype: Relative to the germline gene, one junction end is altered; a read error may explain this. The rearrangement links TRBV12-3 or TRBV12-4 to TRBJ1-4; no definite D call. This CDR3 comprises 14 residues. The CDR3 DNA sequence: TGTGCCAGCAGTTTAGAGAGCCTAAATGCAAAACTGTTTTTT. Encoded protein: CASSLESLNAKLFF.

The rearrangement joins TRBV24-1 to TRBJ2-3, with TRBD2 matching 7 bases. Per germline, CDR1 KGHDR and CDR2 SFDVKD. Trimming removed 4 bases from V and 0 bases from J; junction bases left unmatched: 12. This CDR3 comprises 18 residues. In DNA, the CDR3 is TGTGCCACCAGTGACTCCCCCCCGGGGGGTTCTAGCACAGATACGCAGTATTTT. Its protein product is CATSDSPPGGSSTDTQYF.

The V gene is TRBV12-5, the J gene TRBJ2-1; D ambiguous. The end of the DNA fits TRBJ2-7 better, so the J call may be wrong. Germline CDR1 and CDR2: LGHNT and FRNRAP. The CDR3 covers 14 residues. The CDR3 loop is CASGLDPTYNEQYF. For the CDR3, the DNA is TGTGCTAGTGGTTTGGATCCGACTTACAATGAGCAGTACTTC.

The CDR3 spells CSASNLGLAVRYF. CDR3 bases: TGCAGTGCTAGCAACCTGGGACTAGCGGTACGGTACTTC. The chain uses TRBV20-1 and TRBJ2-5; 11 nucleotides align to TRBD2. The length of the CDR3 is 13 residues. V lost 3 bases to trimming and J lost 13 bases; unmatched junction nucleotides: 10. Germline V gene lookup returns CDR1 DFQATT and CDR2 SNEGSKA (reference sequence).

The CDR3 sequence is CASRRTSGWYF. CDR3 sequence (DNA): TGTGCCAGCAGGCGCACTAGCGGATGGTACTTC. This rearrangement joins TRBV6-1 to TRBJ2-5; TRBD2 matches at 8 bases. Trimming at V came to 6 bases and at J to 13 bases, leaving 7 bases not matched to a gene. The CDR3 has 11 residues. Germline lookup yields CDR1 MNHNS and CDR2 SASEGT.

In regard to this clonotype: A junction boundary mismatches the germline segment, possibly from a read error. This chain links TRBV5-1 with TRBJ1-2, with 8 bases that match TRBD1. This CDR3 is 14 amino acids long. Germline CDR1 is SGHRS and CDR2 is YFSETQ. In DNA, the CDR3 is TGCGCCATCAGCGGTAACAGGGGGGAGTATGGCTACACCTTC. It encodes CAISGNRGEYGYTF.

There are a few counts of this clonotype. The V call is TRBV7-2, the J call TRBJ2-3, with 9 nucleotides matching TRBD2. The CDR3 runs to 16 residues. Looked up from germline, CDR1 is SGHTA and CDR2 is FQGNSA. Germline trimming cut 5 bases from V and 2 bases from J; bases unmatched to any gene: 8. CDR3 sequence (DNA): TGTGCCAGCAGCCCACGACTAGCGGAGTACACAGATACGCAGTATTTT. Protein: CASSPRLAEYTDTQYF. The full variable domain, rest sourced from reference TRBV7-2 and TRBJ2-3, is GAGVSQSPSNKVTEKGKDVELRCDPISGHTALYWYRQSLGQGLEFLIYFQGNSAPDKSGLPSDRFSAERTGGSVSTLTIQRTQQEDSAVYLCASSPRLAEYTDTQYFGPGTRLTVL.

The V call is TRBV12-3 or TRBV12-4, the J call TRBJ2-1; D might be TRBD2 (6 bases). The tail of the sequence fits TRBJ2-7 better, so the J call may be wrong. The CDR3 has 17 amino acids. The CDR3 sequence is CASSLGGLARFYNEQYF. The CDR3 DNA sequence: TGTGCCAGCAGTTTAGGGGGTCTAGCGAGATTCTACAATGAGCAGTACTTC.

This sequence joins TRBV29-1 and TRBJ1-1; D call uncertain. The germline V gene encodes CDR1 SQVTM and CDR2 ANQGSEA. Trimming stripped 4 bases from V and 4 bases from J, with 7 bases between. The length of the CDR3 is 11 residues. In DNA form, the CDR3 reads TGCAGCGTTGGGTCAGTCACTGAAGCTTTCTTT. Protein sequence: CSVGSVTEAFF.

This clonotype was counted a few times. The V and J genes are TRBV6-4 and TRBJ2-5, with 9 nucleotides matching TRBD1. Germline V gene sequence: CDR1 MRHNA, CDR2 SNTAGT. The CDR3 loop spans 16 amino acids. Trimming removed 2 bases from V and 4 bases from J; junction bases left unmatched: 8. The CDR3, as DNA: TGTGCCAGCAGTGACCGGGACAGGGTCGTAAGAGAGACCCAGTACTTC. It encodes CASSDRDRVVRETQYF.

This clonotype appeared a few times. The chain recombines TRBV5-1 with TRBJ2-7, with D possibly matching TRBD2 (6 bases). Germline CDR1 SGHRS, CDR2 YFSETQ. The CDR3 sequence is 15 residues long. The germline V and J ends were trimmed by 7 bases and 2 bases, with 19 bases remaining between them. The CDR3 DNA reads TGCGCCAGCCGGCAGGGACTCCTCAGCCCCTACGAGCAGTACTTC. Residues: CASRQGLLSPYEQYF.